These 25 T cell receptor beta chains share one sample of origin, sequenced in a study of T-cell reconstitution after alpha-beta-depleted transplantation in children. For these TCRs, the target antigens are not known. Unique molecular identifiers were used to barcode this TCRbeta library. TCRdb redid the calling of the PCR reads with MiXCR, one entry per CDR3 protein. Here the sample spans about 300,000 distinct CDR3 sequences, over 7.5% being singletons. Regarding the study as a whole: T-cell counts and diversity at one year following transplant were attributed mainly to newly produced T cells.

The starting material was peripheral blood, obtained 360 days after TCRalphabeta/CD19-depleted stem cell transplant. The receptors here all came from a female patient under 10 years old who had a stem cell transplant for Fanconi anemia, so the T cells may come from the graft donor.

This clonotype was detected a few times. The V and J genes are TRBV9 and TRBJ1-5; possible D gene TRBD1, 5 bases. The germline V gene encodes CDR1 SGDLS and CDR2 YYNGEE. Deletions cut 1 base from V and 5 bases from J, with 10 bases between. This CDR3 region has 14 residues. In nucleotides, the CDR3 is TGTGCCAGCAGCGTACAGGGAGGGGATCAGCCCCAGCATTTT. Amino acids: CASSVQGGDQPQHF. The whole variable domain, remainder taken from reference TRBV9 and TRBJ1-5, is DSGVTQTPKHLITATGQRVTLRCSPRSGDLSVYWYQQSLDQGLQFLIQYYNGEERAKGNILERFSAQQFPDLHSELNLSSLELGDSALYFCASSVQGGDQPQHFGDGTRLSIL.

In its sample, this clonotype was seen a few times. The chain couples TRBV6-6 to TRBJ2-7, with D hard to call. Trimming pared 2 bases from V and 7 bases from J, leaving 9 bases between. Per germline, CDR1 MNHNY and CDR2 SVGAGI (reference sequence). The CDR3 contains 12 residues. CDR3 amino acids: CASSYGAGEQYV. For the CDR3, the DNA is TGTGCCAGCAGTTACGGTGCCGGGGAGCAGTACGTC.

This clonotype has at least ten counts. The rearrangement joins TRBV9 to TRBJ2-1; D not certain. Germline loops: CDR1 SGDLS, CDR2 YYNGEE. Between the trimmed V and J ends, which lost 3 bases and 4 bases, there was a span of 8 bases. This CDR3 has 13 amino acids. The CDR3 nucleotides are TGTGCCAGCAGCGGGTCCAGATACAATGAGCAGTTCTTC. It codes for CASSGSRYNEQFF.

This chain uses TRBV3-1 with TRBJ2-5; 8 positions agree with TRBD2. The CDR3 runs 17 residues. V trimming: 0 bases; J trimming: 4 bases; junction bases outside the gene matches: 10. The germline V gene has CDR1 LGHDT and CDR2 YNNKEL (reference sequence). The chain's CDR3 is CASSQDARFSGAETQYF. The CDR3 DNA is TGTGCCAGCAGCCAAGATGCCCGTTTTAGCGGGGCAGAGACCCAGTACTTC.

This clonotype was detected many times. This rearrangement joins TRBV7-3 to TRBJ2-1; 9 nucleotides align to TRBD1. V gave up 5 bases and J gave up 4 bases; unmatched junction bases: 6. Germline loops: CDR1 SGHTA, CDR2 FQGTGA. The CDR3 is 15 amino acids. Here the CDR3 DNA reads TGTGCCAGCAGCCCAGACAGGGGGGTATACAATGAGCAGTTCTTC. Its protein is CASSPDRGVYNEQFF.

This clonotype was seen at least ten times. The chain recombines TRBV6-1 with TRBJ2-7; 13 nucleotides agree with TRBD2. The V gene end was trimmed by 3 bases and the J gene end by 4 bases; junction bases not matched to a gene: 0. CDR3 length: 14 residues. In germline, CDR1 is MNHNS, CDR2 SASEGT. CDR3 bases: TGTGCCAGCAGTGAGGGACTAGCGGGGTACGAGCAGTACTTC. Protein product: CASSEGLAGYEQYF.

V gene TRBV7-9 combines with J gene TRBJ2-1; D is ambiguous. The germline V gene has CDR1 SEHNR and CDR2 FQNEAQ (reference sequence). This CDR3 spans 16 amino acids. Deletions cut 5 bases from V and 0 bases from J, with 14 bases between. The DNA of the CDR3 is TGTGCCAGCAGCCCACCACAAAGAAACTCCTACAATGAGCAGTTCTTC. It is translated as CASSPPQRNSYNEQFF.

This clonotype was observed a few times. The genes are TRBV4-2 and TRBJ2-3, with 11 bases that match TRBD2. V trimming: 1 base; J trimming: 6 bases; junction bases outside the gene matches: 15. Per germline, CDR1 LGHNA and CDR2 YNFKEQ. The CDR3 totals 19 residues. This CDR3 reads CASSQAATLLAGVSDTQYF. In nucleotides, the CDR3 is TGTGCCAGCAGCCAAGCTGCGACTCTACTAGCGGGAGTGTCGGATACGCAGTATTTT.

This clonotype was observed at least ten times. V is TRBV25-1 and J is TRBJ2-3; unclear D gene. The CDR3 sequence is 13 residues long. Germline CDR1 is MGHDK and CDR2 is SYGVNS. The V end was cut by 6 bases, the J end by 3 bases, with 10 bases between. This CDR3 reads CASRERRTDTQYF. The CDR3 DNA follows: TGTGCCAGCAGGGAACGAAGGACAGATACGCAGTATTTT.

In this sample, this clonotype turned up many times. J is TRBJ2-1 and V is TRBV7-2; tentatively, D is TRBD1 (5 bases). CDR3 length: 13 amino acids. V shed 5 bases and J shed 6 bases, with 11 bases lying between them. CDR1 is SGHTA, CDR2 FQGNSA, per germline. The CDR3 here is CASSVGQFNEQFF. The CDR3 region has the DNA TGTGCCAGCAGCGTTGGACAATTCAATGAGCAGTTCTTC.

In this sample, this clonotype turned up many times. The rearrangement links TRBV29-1 to TRBJ2-1; D unclear. Per germline, CDR1 SQVTM and CDR2 ANQGSEA. This CDR3 spans 11 amino acids. The V and J ends lost 6 bases and 1 base respectively, with 4 bases between them. This CDR3 reads CSVESYNEQFF. The CDR3 DNA is TGCAGCGTCGAGTCCTACAATGAGCAGTTCTTC.

This clonotype has ten or more counts. The rearrangement uses TRBV6-1 and TRBJ2-1; no firm D call. Trimming removed 4 bases at V and 4 bases at J, with 11 bases between. The CDR3 extends over 14 amino acids. CDR1 and CDR2 (germline): MNHNS, SASEGT. The CDR3 nucleotides are TGTGCCAGCAGTGGCACCGTAATATACAATGAGCAGTTCTTC. Translation gives CASSGTVIYNEQFF.

This clonotype has at least ten counts. This rearrangement joins TRBV29-1 to TRBJ2-1, with 8 positions matching TRBD2. Trimming cost V 7 bases and J 9 bases; bases outside gene matches: 14. This CDR3 spans 14 amino acids. Germline V CDR1 and CDR2: SQVTM, ANQGSEA. The CDR3 protein is CSAKTGLVHGEQFF. As DNA, the CDR3 is TGCAGCGCCAAGACGGGACTAGTACATGGTGAGCAGTTCTTC.

The CDR3, as DNA: TGTGCCAGCTCACCAGTGGGACTAGCGGGAGGGCCCTCCTACGAGCAGTACTTC. The encoded protein is CASSPVGLAGGPSYEQYF. The J gene is TRBJ2-7, the V gene TRBV18; TRBD2 matches 16 bases. V lost 2 bases and J lost 0; bases outside the gene matches: 4. This CDR3 contains 18 residues. CDR1 is KGHSH, CDR2 LQKENI, per germline.

This clonotype was observed at least ten times. The V gene is TRBV24-1, the J gene TRBJ2-5; D is ambiguous. Per the germline V gene, CDR1 is KGHDR and CDR2 is SFDVKD. The CDR3 covers 11 residues. V gave up 10 bases and J gave up 5 bases, with 10 bases separating them. The CDR3 sequence is CATGSRETQYF. The CDR3 coding sequence is TGTGCCACAGGATCTCGGGAGACCCAGTACTTC.

CDR3 bases: TGTGCCAGCAGGTACAGCCTTGAAGCTTTCTTT. Translation: CASRYSLEAFF. The chain employs TRBV11-2 and TRBJ1-1, with unresolved D. The CDR3 extends over 11 amino acids. V was pared by 6 bases and J by 7 bases, with 9 bases between. Per the germline V gene, CDR1 is SGHAT and CDR2 is FQNNGV.

The chain couples TRBV27 to TRBJ1-1; 8 positions match TRBD1. Germline V gene data show CDR1 as MNHEY and CDR2 as SMNVEV (reference sequence). The ends lost 5 bases at V and 5 bases at J; junction bases unmatched: 7. The CDR3 contains 14 residues. CDR3 coding DNA: TGTGCCAGCAGTATCGACAGGGGAGGTACTGAAGCTTTCTTT. Translating gives CASSIDRGGTEAFF.

This clonotype was recorded at least ten times. The chain recombines TRBV7-8 with TRBJ2-6; no clear D gene. The V and J ends lost 2 bases and 0 bases respectively, with 11 bases between them. The CDR3 has 17 amino acids. Looked up from germline, CDR1 is SGHVS and CDR2 is FQNEAQ. In DNA, the CDR3 is TGTGCCAGCAGCTTAAATAAGGGATACTCTGGGGCCAACGTCCTGACTTTC. Amino acid sequence: CASSLNKGYSGANVLTF. Full variable domain (outside the CDR3, taken from reference TRBV7-8 and TRBJ2-6): GAGVSQSPRYKVAKRGQDVALRCDPISGHVSLFWYQQALGQGPEFLTYFQNEAQLDKSGLPSDRFFAERPEGSVSTLKIQRTQQEDSAVYLCASSLNKGYSGANVLTFGAGSRLTVL.

This sequence joins TRBV7-7 and TRBJ2-2, with TRBD1 as a possible D gene (5 bases). This CDR3 is built from 17 residues. Trimming stripped 1 base from V and 2 bases from J, with 14 bases between. CDR1 and CDR2 (germline): SSHAT, FNYEAQ (reference sequence). CDR3 in amino acids: CASSLGSSWGNTGELFF. The CDR3 DNA follows: TGTGCCAGCAGCTTAGGGTCGTCTTGGGGCAACACCGGGGAGCTGTTTTTT.

With respect to this clonotype: A read error may be the cause here, since a much bigger clone is one base away. The chain employs TRBV7-3 and TRBJ1-3, with D unclear. CDR1 SGHTA and CDR2 FQGTGA come from the germline V gene. The CDR3 is 13 amino acids. As DNA, the CDR3 is TGTGCCAGCACCTTATTGTTTGGAAACACCATATATTTT. This encodes CASTLLFGNTIYF.

The genes are TRBV12-5 and TRBJ2-5; 12 bases line up with TRBD1. V lost 6 bases to trimming and J lost 4 bases; unmatched junction nucleotides: 9. The germline gives CDR1 LGHNT, CDR2 FRNRAP. The CDR3 is 16 residues long. The CDR3 reads CASGRGGTGGLETQYF. In DNA, the CDR3 is TGTGCTAGTGGCCGGGGCGGGACAGGGGGCTTAGAGACCCAGTACTTC.

At least ten counts were recorded for this clonotype. The V and J genes are TRBV12-3 or TRBV12-4 and TRBJ2-1; TRBD2 matches at 14 bases. The CDR3 is 16 amino acids. The V segment lost 1 base and the J segment 12 bases; nucleotides outside the gene matches: 8. The DNA for the CDR3 is TGTGCCAGCAGTTTAGGGGGGACTAGCGGGGGCAAGGGGCAGTTCTTC. It is translated as CASSLGGTSGGKGQFF.

This clonotype was picked up many times. V gene TRBV6-5 combines with J gene TRBJ1-5; the D is unclear. The germline V and J ends were trimmed by 1 base and 11 bases, with 18 bases remaining between them. From germline, CDR1 is MNHEY and CDR2 SVGAGI. This CDR3 comprises 15 residues. For the CDR3, the DNA is TGTGCCAGCAGTTACTGGACGGGTACGTTGGGAGCCCAGCATTTT. This sequence encodes CASSYWTGTLGAQHF.

The sample holds many counts of this clonotype. The chain carries TRBV7-6 and TRBJ2-1; D is unresolved. V was shortened by 5 bases and J by 9 bases, with 17 bases between the two germline ends. This CDR3 spans 14 amino acids. Germline CDR1 and CDR2: SGHVS and FNYEAQ. CDR3 DNA: TGTGCCAGCAGCCCCTCTTTCACGGCGGTTGAGCAGTTCTTC. The encoded protein is CASSPSFTAVEQFF.

This clonotype turned up a few times. The chain carries TRBV10-1 and TRBJ2-3; no firm D call. The CDR3 is 15 amino acids. Trimming took off 0 bases at V and 2 bases at J, with 9 bases between the two ends. Germline V CDR1 and CDR2: WNHNN, SYGVQD (reference sequence). The CDR3 here is CASSESDGFTDTQYF. The DNA for the CDR3 is TGCGCCAGCAGTGAGTCCGATGGTTTCACAGATACGCAGTATTTT.